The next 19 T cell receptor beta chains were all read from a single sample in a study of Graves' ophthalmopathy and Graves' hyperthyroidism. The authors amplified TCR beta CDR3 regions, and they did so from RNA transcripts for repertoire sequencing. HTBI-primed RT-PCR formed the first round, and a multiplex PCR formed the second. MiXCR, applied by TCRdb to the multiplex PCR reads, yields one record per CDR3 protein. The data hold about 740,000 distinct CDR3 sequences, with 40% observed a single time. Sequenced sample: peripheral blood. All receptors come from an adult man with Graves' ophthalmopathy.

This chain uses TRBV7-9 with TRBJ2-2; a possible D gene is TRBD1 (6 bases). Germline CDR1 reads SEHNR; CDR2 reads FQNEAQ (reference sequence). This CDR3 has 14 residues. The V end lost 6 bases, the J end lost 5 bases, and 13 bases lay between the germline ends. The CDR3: CASSFVQGTGELFF. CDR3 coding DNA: TGTGCCAGCAGTTTCGTTCAGGGGACCGGGGAGCTGTTTTTT.

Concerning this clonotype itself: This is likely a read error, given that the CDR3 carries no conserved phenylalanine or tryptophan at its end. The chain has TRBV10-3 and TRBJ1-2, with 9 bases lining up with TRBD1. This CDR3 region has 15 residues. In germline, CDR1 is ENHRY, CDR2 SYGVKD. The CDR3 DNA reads TGTGCCAGCAGTTACAACTGGGACAGGGACTATGGCTACACCGTC. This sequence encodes CASSYNWDRDYGYTV.

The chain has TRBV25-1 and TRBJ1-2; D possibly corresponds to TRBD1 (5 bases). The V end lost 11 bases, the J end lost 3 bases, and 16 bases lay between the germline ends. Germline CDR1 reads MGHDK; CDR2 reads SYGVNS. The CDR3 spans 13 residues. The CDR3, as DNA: TGTGCCCTTGGTGAAGGGGAACACTATGGCTACACCTTC. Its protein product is CALGEGEHYGYTF.

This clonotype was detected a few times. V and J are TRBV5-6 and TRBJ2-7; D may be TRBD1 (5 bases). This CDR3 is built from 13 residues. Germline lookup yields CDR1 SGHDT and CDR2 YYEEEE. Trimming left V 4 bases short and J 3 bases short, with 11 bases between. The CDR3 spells CASSPGIYYEQYF. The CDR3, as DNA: TGTGCCAGCAGCCCAGGGATATACTACGAGCAGTACTTC.

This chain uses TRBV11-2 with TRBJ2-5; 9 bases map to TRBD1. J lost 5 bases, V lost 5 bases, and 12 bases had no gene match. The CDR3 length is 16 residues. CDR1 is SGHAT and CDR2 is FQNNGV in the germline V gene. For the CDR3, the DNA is TGTGCCAGCAGCCCAGACGCCGGGACAGGGTTGGAGACCCAGTACTTC. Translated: CASSPDAGTGLETQYF.

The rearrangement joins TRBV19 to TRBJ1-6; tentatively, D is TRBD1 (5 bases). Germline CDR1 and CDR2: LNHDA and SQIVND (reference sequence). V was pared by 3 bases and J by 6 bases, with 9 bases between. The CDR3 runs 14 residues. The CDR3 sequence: CASSMDKSNSPLHF. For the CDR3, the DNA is TGTGCCAGTAGTATGGACAAGAGTAATTCACCCCTCCACTTT. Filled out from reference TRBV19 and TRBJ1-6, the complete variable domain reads DGGITQSPKYLFRKEGQNVTLSCEQNLNHDAMYWYRQDPGQGLRLIYYSQIVNDFQKGDIAEGYSVSREKKESFPLTVTSAQKNPTAFYLCASSMDKSNSPLHFGNGTRLTVT.

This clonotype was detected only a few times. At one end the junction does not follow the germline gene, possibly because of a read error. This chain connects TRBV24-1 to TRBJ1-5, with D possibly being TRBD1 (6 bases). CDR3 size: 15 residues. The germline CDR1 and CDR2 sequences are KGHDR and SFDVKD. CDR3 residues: CASSYTNRDHQPQHF. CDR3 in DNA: TGTGCCAGCAGTTACACGAACAGGGACCATCAGCCCCAGCATTTT.

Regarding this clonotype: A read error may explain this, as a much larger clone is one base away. This CDR3 is CASGLAGTLNTEAFF. CDR3 nucleotide sequence: TGTGCCAGCGGTTTAGCGGGGACATTGAACACTGAAGCTTTCTTT. This sequence joins TRBV7-2 and TRBJ1-1; possibly TRBD1 for D (6 bases). Germline V gives CDR1 SGHTA, CDR2 FQGNSA. Trimming shortened V by 8 bases and J by 0 bases, and 16 bases separated the two germline ends. The CDR3 loop spans 15 amino acids.

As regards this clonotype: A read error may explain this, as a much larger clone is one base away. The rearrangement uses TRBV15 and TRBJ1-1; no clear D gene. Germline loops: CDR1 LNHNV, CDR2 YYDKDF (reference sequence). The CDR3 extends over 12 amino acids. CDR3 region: CATSKQNTGAFF. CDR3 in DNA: TGTGCCACCAGCAAACAGAATACTGGAGCTTTCTTT.

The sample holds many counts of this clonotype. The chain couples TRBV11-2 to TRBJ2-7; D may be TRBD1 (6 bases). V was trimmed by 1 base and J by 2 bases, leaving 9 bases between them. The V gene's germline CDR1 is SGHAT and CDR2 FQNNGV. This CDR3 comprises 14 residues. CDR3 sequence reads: CASSLAGAAYEQYF. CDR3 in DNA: TGTGCCAGCAGCTTAGCAGGGGCGGCCTACGAGCAGTACTTC.

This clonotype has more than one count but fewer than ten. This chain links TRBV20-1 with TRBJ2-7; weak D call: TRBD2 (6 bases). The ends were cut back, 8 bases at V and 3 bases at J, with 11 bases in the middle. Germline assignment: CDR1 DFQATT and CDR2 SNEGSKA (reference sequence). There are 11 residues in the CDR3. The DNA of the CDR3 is TGCAGTACCGGGACTGTCTACGAGCAGTACTTC. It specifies CSTGTVYEQYF.

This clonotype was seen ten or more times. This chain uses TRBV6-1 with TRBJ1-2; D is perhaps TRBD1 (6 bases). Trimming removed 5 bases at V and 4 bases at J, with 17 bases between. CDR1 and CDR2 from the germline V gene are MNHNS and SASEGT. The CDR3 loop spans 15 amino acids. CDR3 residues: CASSPPGAGSYGYTF. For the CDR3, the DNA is TGTGCCAGCAGTCCCCCAGGGGCGGGAAGCTATGGCTACACCTTC.

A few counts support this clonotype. CDR3 amino acids: CASSDRDTYGELFF. CDR3 sequence (DNA): TGTGCCAGCAGCGACCGGGACACGTACGGAGAGCTGTTTTTT. The chain uses TRBV9 and TRBJ1-4; D perhaps matches TRBD1 (6 bases). In germline, CDR1 is SGDLS, CDR2 YYNGEE. The CDR3 has 14 amino acids. V shed 3 bases and J shed 14 bases, with 20 bases lying between them.

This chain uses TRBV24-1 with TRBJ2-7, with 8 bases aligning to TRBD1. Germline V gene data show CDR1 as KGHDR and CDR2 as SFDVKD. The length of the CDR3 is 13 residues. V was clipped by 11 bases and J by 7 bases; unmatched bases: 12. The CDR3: CASMGQAPLEQYF. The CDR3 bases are TGTGCCAGCATGGGACAGGCCCCTTTGGAGCAGTACTTC.

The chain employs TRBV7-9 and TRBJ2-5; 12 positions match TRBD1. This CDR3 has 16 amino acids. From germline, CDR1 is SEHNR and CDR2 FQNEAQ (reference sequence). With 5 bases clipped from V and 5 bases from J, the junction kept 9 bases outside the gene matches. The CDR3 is CASSRPGQGARETQYF. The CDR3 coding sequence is TGTGCCAGCAGCCGACCGGGACAGGGGGCACGGGAGACCCAGTACTTC.

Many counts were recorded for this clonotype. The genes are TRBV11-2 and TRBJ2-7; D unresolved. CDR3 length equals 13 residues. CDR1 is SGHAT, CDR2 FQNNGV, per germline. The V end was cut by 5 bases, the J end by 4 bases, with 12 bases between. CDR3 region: CASSPPNAYEQYF. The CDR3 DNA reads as TGTGCCAGCAGCCCCCCGAACGCATACGAGCAGTACTTC.

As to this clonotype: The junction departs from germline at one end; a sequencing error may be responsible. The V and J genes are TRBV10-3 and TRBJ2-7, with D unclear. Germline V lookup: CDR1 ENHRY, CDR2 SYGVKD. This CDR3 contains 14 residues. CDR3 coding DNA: TGTGCCAGCAGTCCCAGATCCTATTTCGGCGAGCAGTACTTC. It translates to CASSPRSYFGEQYF.

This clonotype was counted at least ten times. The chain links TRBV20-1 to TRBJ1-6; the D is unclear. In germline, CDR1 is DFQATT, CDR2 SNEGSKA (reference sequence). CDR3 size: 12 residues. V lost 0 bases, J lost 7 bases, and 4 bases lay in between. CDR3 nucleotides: TGCAGTGCTAGAGAGAGGAATTCACCCCTCCACTTT. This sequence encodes CSARERNSPLHF.

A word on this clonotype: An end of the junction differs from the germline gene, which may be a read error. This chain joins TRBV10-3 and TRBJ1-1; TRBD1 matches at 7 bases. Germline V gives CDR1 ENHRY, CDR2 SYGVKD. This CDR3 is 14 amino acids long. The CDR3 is CASSYTQGQSEAFF. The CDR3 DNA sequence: TGTGCCAGCAGTTACACTCAGGGACAGTCCGAAGCTTTCTTT.